The 4 T cell receptor beta chains below come from one sample, sequenced in a study of cytomegalovirus exposure and HLA in healthy donors. Primers: 60 Vbeta forward and 13 Jbeta reverse. Libraries were prepared by immunoSEQ multiplex PCR; TCRdb keeps only in-frame clonotypes and omits some of them. This sample yields 150,000 to 200,000 clones, of which about 80% are seen a single time; 2.2% belongs to the top ten. Source material: PBMCs. The receptor source for this set is a man aged 50-60 years in good health and CMV-seropositive.

The V gene is TRBV27, the J gene TRBJ1-2, with a possible D match to TRBD1 (5 bases). Trimming removed 7 bases at V and 4 bases at J, with 19 bases between. The germline CDR1 and CDR2 sequences are MNHEY and SMNVEV (reference sequence). This CDR3 is built from 15 residues. CDR3 bases: TGTGCCAGCACTACCTCAGTAGGGGCCTCCTATGGCTACACCTTC. Its translation is CASTTSVGASYGYTF.

The chain has TRBV16 and TRBJ1-4; maybe TRBD1 (5 bases). Germline V lookup: CDR1 KGHSY, CDR2 FQNENV. Trimming took off 2 bases at V and 4 bases at J, with 14 bases between the two ends. This CDR3 is 16 amino acids long. In DNA form, the CDR3 reads TGTGCCAGCAGCCAACGGCGGGGACGGGTTAATGAAAAACTGTTTTTT. Translating gives CASSQRRGRVNEKLFF.

V and J are TRBV11-3 and TRBJ2-5; the D gene is possibly TRBD2 (5 bases). Germline loops: CDR1 SGHNT, CDR2 YENEEA. The CDR3 sequence is 14 residues long. Trimming left V 1 base short and J 5 bases short, with 11 bases between. CDR3 sequence reads: CASSLVGSRETQYF. Written as DNA, the CDR3 is TGTGCCAGCAGCTTAGTTGGGAGTAGGGAGACCCAGTACTTC.

The chain joins TRBV11-3 to TRBJ2-2; TRBD1 agrees at 7 bases. Trimming at V came to 8 bases and at J to 5 bases, leaving 11 bases not matched to a gene. Germline values: CDR1 SGHNT, CDR2 YENEEA. The CDR3 extends over 15 amino acids. The CDR3, as DNA: TGTGCCAGCTCCCCGGGACAGCACAGAACCGGGGAGCTGTTTTTT. It encodes CASSPGQHRTGELFF. Based on the CDR3 plus reference TRBV11-3 and TRBJ2-2, the full variable domain is EAGVVQSPRYKIIEKKQPVAFWCNPISGHNTLYWYLQNLGQGPELLIRYENEEAVDDSQLPKDRFSAERLKGVDSTLKIQPAELGDSAVYLCASSPGQHRTGELFFGEGSRLTVL.